There are many counts of the clone carrying this T cell receptor (beta chain). The entry originates in a study of T cells in Graves' hyperthyroidism and ophthalmopathy. TCR beta CDR3 sequences were amplified from RNA transcripts. Researchers ran a first-round RT-PCR on the TCR CDR3 using the HTBI primer set. TCRdb used MiXCR to reprocess the multiplex PCR reads, holding one entry per CDR3 protein. The sample has around 720,000 distinct CDR3 sequences; under 45% are singletons. With V trimmed by 9 bases and J by 9 bases, 12 bases remained unmatched. CDR1 is SNHLY, CDR2 FYNNEI, per germline. The CDR3 consists of 14 residues.

The origin of this receptor is a woman aged 40 to 49 with Graves' hyperthyroidism. V is TRBV2 and J is TRBJ1-5, with 9 bases fitting TRBD1. Sample: blood. This CDR3 reads CASRTTGGVGPQHF. The CDR3 bases are TGTGCCAGTAGGACCACAGGGGGCGTGGGGCCCCAGCATTTT.